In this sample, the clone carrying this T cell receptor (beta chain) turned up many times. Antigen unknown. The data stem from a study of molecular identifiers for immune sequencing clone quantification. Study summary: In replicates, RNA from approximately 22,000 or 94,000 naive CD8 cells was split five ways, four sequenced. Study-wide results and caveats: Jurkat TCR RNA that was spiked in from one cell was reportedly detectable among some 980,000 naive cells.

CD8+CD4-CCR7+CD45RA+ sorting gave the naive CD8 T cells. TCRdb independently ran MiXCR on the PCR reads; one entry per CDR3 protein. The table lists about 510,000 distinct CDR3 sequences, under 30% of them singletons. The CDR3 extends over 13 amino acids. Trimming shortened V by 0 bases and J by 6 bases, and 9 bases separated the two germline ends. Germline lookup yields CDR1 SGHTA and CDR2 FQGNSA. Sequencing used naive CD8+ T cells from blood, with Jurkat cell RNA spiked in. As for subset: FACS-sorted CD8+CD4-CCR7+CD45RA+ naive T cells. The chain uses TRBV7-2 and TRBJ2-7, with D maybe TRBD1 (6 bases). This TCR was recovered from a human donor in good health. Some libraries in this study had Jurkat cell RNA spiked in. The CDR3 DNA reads TGTGCCAGCAGCTTAGCGCAGGGGCCCGAGCAGTACTTC. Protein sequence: CASSLAQGPEQYF.